The subject of this entry is one TCR beta chain. Every donor was a healthy person donating bone marrow. The sample belongs to a study of cytomegalovirus exposure and HLA in healthy donors. CDR3 length: 16 residues. Germline V gene data show CDR1 as SGHTA and CDR2 as FQGNSA. Germline trimming cut 5 bases from V and 6 bases from J; bases unmatched to any gene: 12. With 60 Vbeta and 13 Jbeta primers, the PCR was carried out. Some clones are missing from TCRdb's copy, which holds only in-frame ones; the method was immunoSEQ multiplex PCR. In the table there are about 170,000 clones, around 82% of which are singletons.

Sequencing was done on a sample of PBMCs. The gene calls are TRBV7-2 and TRBJ2-5, with 10 positions matching TRBD2. The receptor comes from a male donor in good health and CMV-seronegative. In DNA form, the CDR3 reads TGTGCCAGCAGCCAAATAATAGCGGGGGGTTGGAAGACCCAGTACTTC. Translated, it gives CASSQIIAGGWKTQYF.